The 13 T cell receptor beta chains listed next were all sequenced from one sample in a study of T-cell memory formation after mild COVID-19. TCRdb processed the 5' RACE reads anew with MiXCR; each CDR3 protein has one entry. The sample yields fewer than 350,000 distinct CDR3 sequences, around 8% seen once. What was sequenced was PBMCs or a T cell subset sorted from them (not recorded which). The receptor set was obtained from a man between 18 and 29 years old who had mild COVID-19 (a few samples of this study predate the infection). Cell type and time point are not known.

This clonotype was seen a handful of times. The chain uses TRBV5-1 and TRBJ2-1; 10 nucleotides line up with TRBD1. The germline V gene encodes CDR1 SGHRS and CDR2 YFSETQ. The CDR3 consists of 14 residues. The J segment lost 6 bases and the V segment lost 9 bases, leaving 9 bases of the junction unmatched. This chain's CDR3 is CATRAGTGVNEQFF. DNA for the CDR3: TGCGCCACCCGTGCCGGGACAGGGGTCAATGAGCAGTTCTTC.

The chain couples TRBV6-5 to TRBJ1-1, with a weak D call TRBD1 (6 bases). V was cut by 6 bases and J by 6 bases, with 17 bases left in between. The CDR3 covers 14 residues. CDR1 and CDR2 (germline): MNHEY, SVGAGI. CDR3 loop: CASSPSGQGPEAFF. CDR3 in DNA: TGTGCCAGCAGCCCCTCGGGACAAGGACCTGAAGCTTTCTTT.

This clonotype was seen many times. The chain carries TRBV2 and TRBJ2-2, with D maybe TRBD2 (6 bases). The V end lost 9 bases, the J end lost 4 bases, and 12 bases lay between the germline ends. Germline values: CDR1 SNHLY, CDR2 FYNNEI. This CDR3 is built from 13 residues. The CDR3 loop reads CARAGGGTGELFF. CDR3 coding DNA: TGTGCCAGAGCCGGGGGTGGCACCGGGGAGCTGTTTTTT.

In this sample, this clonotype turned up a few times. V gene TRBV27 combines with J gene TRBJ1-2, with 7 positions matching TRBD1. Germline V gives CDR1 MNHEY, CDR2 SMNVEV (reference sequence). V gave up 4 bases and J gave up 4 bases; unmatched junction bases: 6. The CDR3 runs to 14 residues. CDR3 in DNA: TGTGCCAGCAGTTGGTCACAGGGGACCTATGGCTACACCTTC. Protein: CASSWSQGTYGYTF.

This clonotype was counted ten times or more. The CDR3 sequence: CASSEATGVFYGYTF. The CDR3 region has the DNA TGTGCCAGCAGTGAAGCGACGGGGGTTTTTTATGGCTACACCTTC. The genes are TRBV6-1 and TRBJ1-2, with a weak D call TRBD1 (5 bases). There are 15 residues in the CDR3. Germline-derived CDR1 and CDR2 are MNHNS and SASEGT. The V gene lost 0 bases and the J gene lost 5 bases, with 13 bases spanning the gap.

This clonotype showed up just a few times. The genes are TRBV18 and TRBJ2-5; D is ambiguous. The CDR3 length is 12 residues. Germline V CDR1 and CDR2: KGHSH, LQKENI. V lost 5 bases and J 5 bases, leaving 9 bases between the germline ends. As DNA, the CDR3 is TGTGCCAGCTCAACCCTCGCCGAGACCCAGTACTTC. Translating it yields CASSTLAETQYF.

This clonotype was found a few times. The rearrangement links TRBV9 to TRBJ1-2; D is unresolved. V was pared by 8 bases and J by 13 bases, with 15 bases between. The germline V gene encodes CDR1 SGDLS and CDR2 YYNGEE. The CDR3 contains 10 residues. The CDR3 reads CARLPRTATF. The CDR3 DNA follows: TGTGCCAGACTTCCAAGGACTGCCACCTTC.

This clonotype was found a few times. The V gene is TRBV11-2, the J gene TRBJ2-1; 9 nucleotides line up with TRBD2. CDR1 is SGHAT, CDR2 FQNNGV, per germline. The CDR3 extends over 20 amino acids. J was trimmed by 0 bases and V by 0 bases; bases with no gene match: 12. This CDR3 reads CASSLDFVLAGPPSYNEQFF. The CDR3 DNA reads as TGTGCCAGCAGCTTAGATTTCGTCCTAGCGGGGCCCCCCTCCTACAATGAGCAGTTCTTC. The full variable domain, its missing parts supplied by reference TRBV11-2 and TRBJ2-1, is EAGVAQSPRYKIIEKRQSVAFWCNPISGHATLYWYQQILGQGPKLLIQFQNNGVVDDSQLPKDRFSAERLKGVDSTLKIQPAKLEDSAVYLCASSLDFVLAGPPSYNEQFFGPGTRLTVL.

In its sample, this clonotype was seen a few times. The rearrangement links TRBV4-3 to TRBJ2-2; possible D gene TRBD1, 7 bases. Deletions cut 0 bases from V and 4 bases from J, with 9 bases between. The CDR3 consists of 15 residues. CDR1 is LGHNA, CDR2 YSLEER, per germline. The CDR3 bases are TGCGCCAGCAGCCAAGACAGGGGGGTCACCGGGGAGCTGTTTTTT. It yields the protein CASSQDRGVTGELFF.

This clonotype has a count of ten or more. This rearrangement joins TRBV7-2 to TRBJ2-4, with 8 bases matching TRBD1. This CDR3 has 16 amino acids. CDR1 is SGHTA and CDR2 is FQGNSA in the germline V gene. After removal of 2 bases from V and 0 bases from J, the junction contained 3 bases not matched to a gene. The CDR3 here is CASSLMTGVAKNIQYF. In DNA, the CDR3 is TGTGCCAGCAGCTTAATGACAGGGGTAGCCAAAAACATTCAGTACTTC.

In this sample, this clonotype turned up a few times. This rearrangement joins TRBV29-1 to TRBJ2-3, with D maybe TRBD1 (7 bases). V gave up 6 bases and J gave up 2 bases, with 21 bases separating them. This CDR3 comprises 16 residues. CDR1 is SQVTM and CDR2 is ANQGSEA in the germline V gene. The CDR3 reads CSVAHGAGGITDTQYF. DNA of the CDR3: TGCAGCGTAGCCCACGGGGCAGGGGGGATCACAGATACGCAGTATTTT.

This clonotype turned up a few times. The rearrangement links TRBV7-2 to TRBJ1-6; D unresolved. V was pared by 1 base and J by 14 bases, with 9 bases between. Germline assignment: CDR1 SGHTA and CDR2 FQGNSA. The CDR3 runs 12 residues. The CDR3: CASSLDAGALHF. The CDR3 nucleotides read TGTGCCAGCAGCTTAGACGCCGGGGCCCTCCACTTT.

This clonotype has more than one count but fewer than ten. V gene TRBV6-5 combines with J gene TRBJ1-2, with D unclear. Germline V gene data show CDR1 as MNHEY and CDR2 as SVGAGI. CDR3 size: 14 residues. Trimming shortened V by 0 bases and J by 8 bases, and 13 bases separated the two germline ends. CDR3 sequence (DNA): TGTGCCAGCAGTTACTCGATCGAACCGGGGGGCTACACCTTC. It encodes CASSYSIEPGGYTF.